The 19 T cell receptor beta chains in this list originate from one sample, sequenced in a study of early T cells in non-severe SARS-CoV-2 infection (dated by TCRdb to about 2021). The library was made by 5' RACE. Sequencing was carried out with a NextSeq 500. The public sequencing data were trimmed at Q25 with fastp and processed into clonotypes with MiXCR by TCRdb, which kept only in-frame beta chains. CDR3 protein sequences are deduplicated, and each keeps its most common genes and DNA. The sample yields approximately 50,000 distinct CDR3 sequences; 7.5% to 9.5% were counted once. The ten top clones hold around 4.4% of the sample. Sequenced material: whole blood. These receptors were obtained from an adult who was a healthcare worker with PCR-confirmed SARS-CoV-2 infection or an uninfected control (not recorded which).

This clonotype was recorded a few times. The chain employs TRBV2 and TRBJ2-1, with D perhaps TRBD1 (5 bases). Trimming pared 2 bases from V and 2 bases from J, leaving 13 bases between. Germline V gene data show CDR1 as SNHLY and CDR2 as FYNNEI. CDR3 length equals 16 residues. CDR3 residues: CASSERGSIAYNEQFF. The CDR3 DNA follows: TGTGCCAGCAGTGAAAGGGGCAGCATAGCCTACAATGAGCAGTTCTTC.

In this sample, this clonotype turned up a few times. At one boundary the junction diverges from the germline segment, which might be a read error. The chain carries TRBV6-5 and TRBJ2-2, with D perhaps TRBD2 (6 bases). The CDR3 runs 15 residues. The germline CDR1 and CDR2 sequences are MNHEY and SVGAGI. The CDR3 nucleotides read TGTGCCAACAGTTACGGGGGAGAGAACACCGGGGAGCTGTTTTTT. Translation: CANSYGGENTGELFF.

The chain has TRBV7-8 and TRBJ1-1; D unclear. Trimming removed 7 bases at V and 2 bases at J, with 11 bases between. This CDR3 spans 13 amino acids. Germline CDR1 reads SGHVS; CDR2 reads FQNEAQ. The CDR3 spells CASNDIFNTEAFF. In nucleotides, the CDR3 is TGTGCCAGCAACGACATTTTTAACACTGAAGCTTTCTTT.

In its sample, this clonotype was seen a few times. The chain is built from TRBV20-1 and TRBJ2-7; the match to TRBD1 covers 10 bases. V lost 5 bases and J lost 2; bases outside the gene matches: 0. CDR1 is DFQATT, CDR2 SNEGSKA, per germline (reference sequence). The CDR3 loop spans 12 amino acids. The CDR3 DNA follows: TGCAGTGCTGGACAGGGGGCCTACGAGCAGTACTTC. Its protein product is CSAGQGAYEQYF.

This clonotype was detected a few times. J is TRBJ2-1 and V is TRBV14; D unresolved. The CDR3 loop spans 13 amino acids. The V gene's germline CDR1 is SGHDN and CDR2 FVKESK. The ends were cut back, 4 bases at V and 3 bases at J, with 7 bases in the middle. Here the CDR3 DNA reads TGTGCCAGCAGCCTACAGATCTACAATGAGCAGTTCTTC. Translated: CASSLQIYNEQFF.

This clonotype was counted ten times or more. The rearrangement uses TRBV5-1 and TRBJ2-6, with D perhaps TRBD2 (5 bases). Germline CDR1 reads SGHRS; CDR2 reads YFSETQ. Trimming pared 7 bases from V and 0 bases from J, leaving 11 bases between. The CDR3 extends over 15 amino acids. The CDR3 reads CASGAGSSGANVLTF. The CDR3 bases are TGCGCCAGCGGTGCTGGGAGCTCTGGGGCCAACGTCCTGACTTTC.

This rearrangement joins TRBV18 to TRBJ2-1; D assignment may be TRBD1 or TRBD2 (6 bases each). Deletions cut 4 bases from V and 8 bases from J, with 15 bases between. Per the germline V gene, CDR1 is KGHSH and CDR2 is LQKENI. This CDR3 comprises 14 residues. CDR3 loop: CASSRDFKGDEQFF. CDR3 nucleotides: TGTGCCAGCTCACGGGACTTTAAGGGGGATGAGCAGTTCTTC.

V usage is TRBV3-1 and J usage is TRBJ2-7; 8 bases agree with TRBD2. The CDR3 has 13 amino acids. Per germline, CDR1 LGHDT and CDR2 YNNKEL (reference sequence). J lost 0 bases, V lost 10 bases, and 5 bases had no gene match. The CDR3 loop reads CATMGLDSYEQYF. Written as DNA, the CDR3 is TGTGCCACCATGGGACTAGACTCCTACGAGCAGTACTTC.

This clonotype was seen a few times. The chain has TRBV11-2 and TRBJ1-1, with D uncertain. The CDR3 runs 15 residues. The V end was cut by 8 bases, the J end by 0 bases, with 16 bases between. Looked up from germline, CDR1 is SGHAT and CDR2 is FQNNGV. CDR3: CASGTSLKVNTEAFF. In nucleotides, the CDR3 is TGTGCCAGCGGAACTTCCCTTAAGGTGAACACTGAAGCTTTCTTT.

This clonotype was recorded a few times. The rearrangement links TRBV6-5 to TRBJ2-2, with TRBD2 as a possible D gene (6 bases). Germline V gene lookup returns CDR1 MNHEY and CDR2 SVGAGI. The CDR3 consists of 16 residues. The CDR3 DNA follows: TGTGCTGTATCTAGCGACAGAATCTCGAACACCGGGGAGCTGTTTTTT. Encoded protein: CAVSSDRISNTGELFF.

The table lists this clonotype with a few counts. CDR3 sequence: CSVAITAGGTEAFF. The CDR3 DNA sequence: TGCAGCGTTGCCATTACAGCCGGGGGCACTGAAGCTTTCTTT. This chain links TRBV29-1 with TRBJ1-1; the D gene is possibly TRBD1 (5 bases). The V end was cut by 4 bases, the J end by 4 bases, with 16 bases between. CDR1 and CDR2 from the germline V gene are SQVTM and ANQGSEA. This CDR3 has 14 residues. Drawing the rest from reference TRBV29-1 and TRBJ1-1, the complete variable domain is SAVISQKPSRDICQRGTSLTIQCQVDSQVTMMFWYRQQPGQSLTLIATANQGSEATYESGFVIDKFPISRPNLTFSTLTVSNMSPEDSSIYLCSVAITAGGTEAFFGQGTRLTVV.

This clonotype appeared many times. V gene TRBV11-2 combines with J gene TRBJ1-2; D gene unclear. Trimming removed 10 bases from V and 3 bases from J, with 21 bases in between. Looked up from germline, CDR1 is SGHAT and CDR2 is FQNNGV. This CDR3 is built from 15 residues. The CDR3 region has the DNA TGTGCCACCCCCCGAACGCAGGCCCACTACTATGGCTACACCTTC. It yields the protein CATPRTQAHYYGYTF.

The chain is built from TRBV5-4 and TRBJ1-6; tentatively, D is TRBD1 (6 bases). This CDR3 has 17 residues. V lost 3 bases and J lost 0, with 13 bases in between. CDR1 and CDR2 (germline): SGHNT, YYREEE (reference sequence). CDR3 DNA sequence: TGTGCCAGCAGCTCCGGGACAAGCGGCTCCTATAATTCACCCCTCCACTTT. Amino acids: CASSSGTSGSYNSPLHF.

This sequence joins TRBV12-2 and TRBJ2-7; the listed D gene, TRBD2, was not tested against the DNA. TRBV12-2 is noted as a pseudogene. The CDR3 loop spans 13 amino acids. CDR3 sequence reads: CASRLSASYEQYF. DNA for the CDR3: TGTGCAAGTCGCTTATCAGCTAGCTACGAGCAGTACTTC.

This clonotype has at least ten counts. V is TRBV6-6 and J is TRBJ2-7; the match to TRBD2 covers 8 bases. J was trimmed by 5 bases and V by 2 bases; bases with no gene match: 5. The CDR3 extends over 14 amino acids. The germline CDR1 and CDR2 sequences are MNHNY and SVGAGI (reference sequence). The chain's CDR3 is CASSYGGRYNEQYF. In DNA, the CDR3 is TGTGCCAGCAGTTACGGCGGGAGGTACAACGAGCAGTACTTC.

This clonotype counts as medium-sized. The CDR3 nucleotides are TGTGCCAGCAGCTCCCCGGGAGAACGAGATACGCAGTATTTT. It translates to CASSSPGERDTQYF. V usage is TRBV7-3 and J usage is TRBJ2-3; D might be TRBD2 (6 bases). CDR3 size: 14 residues. Germline lookup yields CDR1 SGHTA and CDR2 FQGTGA. V gave up 4 bases and J gave up 5 bases, with 13 bases separating them.

This clonotype has more than one count but fewer than ten. The rearrangement joins TRBV25-1 to TRBJ1-3, with 7 bases matching TRBD1. CDR3 length equals 13 residues. Germline V lookup: CDR1 MGHDK, CDR2 SYGVNS. The J segment lost 1 base and the V segment lost 8 bases, leaving 2 bases of the junction unmatched. The CDR3 region has the DNA TGTGCCAGCCAGGGGGGGTCTGGAAACACCATATATTTT. This sequence encodes CASQGGSGNTIYF.

This clonotype came up many times. The chain couples TRBV27 to TRBJ2-5, with a tentative D call TRBD2 (5 bases). This CDR3 is 11 amino acids long. V lost 8 bases and J lost 5, with 9 bases in between. Germline V gene data show CDR1 as MNHEY and CDR2 as SMNVEV (reference sequence). Here the CDR3 DNA reads TGTGCCAGCGAGAGCGGTGAGACCCAGTACTTC. Protein product: CASESGETQYF.

The chain combines TRBV6-2 or TRBV6-3 with TRBJ2-3, with 9 bases identical to TRBD1. The CDR3 is 14 residues long. Germline V gene lookup returns CDR1 MNHEY and CDR2 SVGEGT. Trimming at V came to 6 bases and at J to 4 bases, leaving 5 bases not matched to a gene. CDR3 nucleotides: TGTGCCAGCAGATCCCGGACAGGGGCAGATACGCAGTATTTT. The encoded protein is CASRSRTGADTQYF.